Listed here are 10 T cell receptor beta chains from one sample, sequenced in a study of shared clonotypes between healthy human individuals. TCRdb's table, derived via immunoSEQ multiplex PCR, lists solely in-frame clones and lacks some. The sample holds about 1.1 million clones; roughly 74% are singletons and the top ten take 0.55% to 0.7%. Sequenced input: memory CD4+ T cells from PBMCs. Noted subset: CD45RA-negative fraction. The receptors were sampled from a man aged 18-30 years in good health. Some clones in this sample may be carry-over from other donors' samples.

V is TRBV5-6 and J is TRBJ1-5; D is perhaps TRBD1 (5 bases). There are 14 residues in the CDR3. CDR1 and CDR2 (germline): SGHDT, YYEEEE. Trimming pared 5 bases from V and 2 bases from J, leaving 11 bases between. In nucleotides, the CDR3 is TGTGCCAGCAGTATGGGGGGTGGCAATCAGCCCCAGCATTTT. Residues: CASSMGGGNQPQHF.

This clone was counted between two and nine times. This rearrangement joins TRBV29-1 to TRBJ1-3, with D perhaps TRBD1 (6 bases). Germline CDR1 is SQVTM and CDR2 is ANQGSEA. This CDR3 contains 15 residues. Trimming stripped 7 bases from V and 0 bases from J, with 16 bases between. Here the CDR3 reads CSDWTEQASGNTIYF. The CDR3 region has the DNA TGCAGCGATTGGACAGAACAAGCCTCTGGAAACACCATATATTTT.

The genes are TRBV6-1 and TRBJ2-2; D is possibly TRBD1 (6 bases). Germline lookup yields CDR1 MNHNS and CDR2 SASEGT. The CDR3 consists of 14 residues. Trimming cost V 8 bases and J 0 bases, with 10 bases left between them. In nucleotides, the CDR3 is TGTGCCAGCTCCACAGGGACGAACACCGGGGAGCTGTTTTTT. This encodes CASSTGTNTGELFF.

This clone is a singleton in its sample. The V gene is TRBV6-1, the J gene TRBJ2-7; TRBD2 aligns across 7 bases. The J segment lost 2 bases and the V segment lost 7 bases, leaving 5 bases of the junction unmatched. Germline-derived CDR1 and CDR2 are MNHNS and SASEGT. This CDR3 contains 13 residues. The CDR3 nucleotides read TGTGCCAGCAATGGGGGGAGGGCCTACGAGCAGTACTTC. Its protein is CASNGGRAYEQYF.

Only a few counts were recorded for this clone. This rearrangement joins TRBV18 to TRBJ1-4; D is undetermined. The CDR3 totals 13 residues. CDR1 KGHSH and CDR2 LQKENI come from the germline V gene. The V and J ends lost 3 bases and 6 bases respectively, with 8 bases between them. CDR3 sequence: CASSPRQDEKLFF. As DNA, the CDR3 is TGTGCCAGCTCACCTCGGCAGGATGAAAAACTGTTTTTT.

The rearrangement joins TRBV5-1 to TRBJ2-1; TRBD1 or TRBD2 may be the D gene (5 bases each). CDR3 length equals 16 residues. V lost 5 bases and J 2 bases, leaving 17 bases between the germline ends. CDR1 is SGHRS, CDR2 YFSETQ, per germline. CDR3 residues: CASSFGSGSPYNEQFF. The DNA of the CDR3 is TGCGCCAGCAGTTTTGGTTCAGGGAGCCCCTACAATGAGCAGTTCTTC. Using reference TRBV5-1 and TRBJ2-1 for the parts outside the CDR3, the full variable domain is KAGVTQTPRYLIKTRGQQVTLSCSPISGHRSVSWYQQTPGQGLQFLFEYFSETQRNKGNFPGRFSGRQFSNSRSEMNVSTLELGDSALYLCASSFGSGSPYNEQFFGPGTRLTVL.

Remarks on this clone: Within the sample, other DNA sequences also encode this same CDR3. The gene calls are TRBV19 and TRBJ2-7; 11 bases are shared with TRBD1. This CDR3 has 14 amino acids. The V gene's germline CDR1 is LNHDA and CDR2 SQIVND (reference sequence). The V segment lost 6 bases and the J segment 3 bases; nucleotides outside the gene matches: 4. CDR3 in amino acids: CASSTGTGGYEQYF. Written as DNA, the CDR3 is TGTGCCAGTAGCACCGGGACAGGGGGCTACGAGCAGTACTTC.

This clone was seen a few times. The V gene is TRBV4-2, the J gene TRBJ1-4, with D unresolved. The V gene's germline CDR1 is LGHNA and CDR2 YNFKEQ. V lost 0 bases and J 12 bases, leaving 14 bases between the germline ends. The CDR3 is 14 amino acids. The CDR3 spells CASSQEPTAVELFF. For the CDR3, the DNA is TGTGCCAGCAGCCAAGAACCCACTGCCGTGGAACTGTTTTTT.

The chain recombines TRBV6-4 with TRBJ2-7; D perhaps matches TRBD1 (7 bases). V was trimmed by 8 bases and J by 3 bases, leaving 17 bases between them. Per the germline V gene, CDR1 is MRHNA and CDR2 is SNTAGT. The CDR3 has 14 amino acids. The CDR3 loop reads CASSPGGQGYEQYF. CDR3 DNA sequence: TGTGCCAGCTCTCCAGGGGGGCAGGGCTACGAGCAGTACTTC.

The chain carries TRBV7-2 and TRBJ1-2, with no clear D. This CDR3 comprises 13 residues. The V gene's germline CDR1 is SGHTA and CDR2 FQGNSA. V was cut by 1 base and J by 4 bases, with 7 bases left in between. CDR3 sequence (DNA): TGTGCCAGCAGCTTAGGAATCGGCTATGGCTACACCTTC. Protein sequence: CASSLGIGYGYTF. Variable domain in full (rest from reference TRBV7-2 and TRBJ1-2): GAGVSQSPSNKVTEKGKDVELRCDPISGHTALYWYRQSLGQGLEFLIYFQGNSAPDKSGLPSDRFSAERTGGSVSTLTIQRTQQEDSAVYLCASSLGIGYGYTFGSGTRLTVV.